A selection of T cell receptor beta chains follows, all from one sample in a study of graft-versus-host responses after intestinal transplantation. Repertoires were generated with immunoSEQ multiplex PCR, while TCRdb's copy carries only in-frame clones and drops some. The sample contains roughly 89,000 clones, about 94% of which appear only once. Antigen specificity for these receptors is unknown. The starting material was unstimulated CD4+ T cells sorted from spleen or lymph node cells, obtained before intestinal transplant. These TCRs come from a human donor who received an intestinal transplant. The CDR3 runs from the conserved cysteine through the conserved F or W. D genes are given only for firm matches. Only some rows state a clone size, as once, few, many or a class for expanded clones.

>TRBD2|TRBV12-5|-|TRBJ2-7
CASGGLAGAPYEQYF
TGTGCTAGTGGGGGATTAGCGGGAGCCCCCTACGAGCAGTACTTC
>TRBD2|TRBV5-4|-|TRBJ2-2
CASSRPGLADGELFF
TGTGCCAGCAGCCGTCCGGGACTAGCGGACGGGGAGCTGTTTTTT
>-|TRBV18|once|TRBJ2-7
CASRGFYEQYF
TGTGCCAGCAGGGGGTTCTACGAGCAGTACTTC
>-|TRBV21-1|-|TRBJ2-1
CASSKWEGPDNEQFF
TGTGCCAGCAGCAAATGGGAGGGGCCGGACAATGAGCAGTTCTTC
>TRBD2|TRBV4-1|-|TRBJ2-7
CASSPRERGGSEQYF
TGCGCCAGCAGCCCGCGGGAGCGGGGGGGCTCGGAGCAGTACTTC
>TRBD2|TRBV9|once|TRBJ2-5
CASSVALAGAQETQYF
TGTGCCAGCAGCGTAGCACTAGCGGGGGCCCAAGAGACCCAGTACTTC
>-|TRBV11-3|-|TRBJ2-7
CASSLERPPRVKSEQYF
TGTGCCAGCAGCTTAGAAAGACCCCCCAGGGTAAAGTCCGAGCAGTACTTC
>TRBD2|TRBV4-3|-|TRBJ2-1
CASSQDESLGGGLDEQFF
TGCGCCAGCAGCCAAGATGAGTCTCTGGGGGGGGGTTTGGATGAGCAGTTCTTC
>TRBD1|TRBV5-1|-|TRBJ1-2
CASSLSGGPSYGYTF
TGCGCCAGTAGCTTGTCAGGGGGGCCTAGCTATGGCTACACCTTC
>-|TRBV5-1|-|TRBJ2-1
CASSLARQAVNEQFF
TGCGCCAGCAGCTTGGCCCGACAGGCGGTCAATGAGCAGTTCTTC
>TRBD2|TRBV6-1|-|TRBJ2-2
CASSESLTLAGGQRIGELFF
TGTGCCAGCAGTGAATCACTGACCCTAGCGGGAGGGCAGCGCATCGGGGAGCTGTTTTTT
>-|TRBV7-2|-|TRBJ1-3
CASSLAPPGAGNTIYF
TGTGCCAGCAGCTTAGCCCCCCCAGGGGCGGGAAACACCATATATTTT
>-|TRBV6-5|-|TRBJ1-1
CASSLGQMNTEAFF
TGTGCCAGCAGTTTGGGACAAATGAACACTGAAGCTTTCTTT
>TRBD1|TRBV7-9|-|TRBJ1-2
CASSSNRGRVNYGYTF
TGTGCCAGCAGCTCGAACAGGGGGCGAGTTAACTATGGCTACACCTTC
>-|TRBV6-1|-|TRBJ1-2
CASSEALGRAYGYTF
TGTGCCAGCAGTGAAGCGCTCGGCAGGGCCTATGGCTACACCTTC
>TRBD2|TRBV5-1|-|TRBJ2-3
CASSSTGGPTDTQYF
TGCGCCAGCAGCTCGACGGGGGGGCCCACAGATACGCAGTATTTT
>TRBD2|TRBV9|-|TRBJ2-1
CASSVGTSPGLLEQFF
TGTGCCAGCAGCGTAGGGACTAGCCCGGGCCTGTTAGAGCAGTTCTTC
>TRBD1|TRBV29-1|-|TRBJ2-1
CSVDSGQGAREQFF
TGCAGCGTTGATTCGGGACAGGGGGCGCGTGAGCAGTTCTTC
>-|TRBV7-9|-|TRBJ2-3
CASSSGDTGWPDTQYF
TGTGCCAGCAGCTCAGGGGACACGGGTTGGCCAGATACGCAGTATTTT
>-|TRBV6-5|-|TRBJ1-6
CASSTPGANSPLHF
TGTGCCAGCAGTACCCCTGGGGCGAATTCACCCCTCCACTTT
>-|TRBV6-5|-|TRBJ1-6
CASGDSNSPLHF
TGTGCCAGCGGTGACAGCAATTCACCCCTCCACTTT
>-|TRBV6-5|-|TRBJ1-6
CASRTGSPGGALHF
TGTGCCAGCAGAACAGGTAGCCCCGGTGGGGCCCTCCACTTT
>TRBD2|TRBV6-5|-|TRBJ2-1
CASSSLAGGMDNEQFF
TGTGCCAGCAGTTCGTTAGCGGGAGGAATGGACAATGAGCAGTTCTTC
>-|TRBV28|once|TRBJ2-7
CASRIGGLYEQYF
TGTGCCAGCAGAATAGGCGGACTCTACGAGCAGTACTTC
>-|TRBV5-1|-|TRBJ2-7
CASSSVGTGLYEQYF
TGCGCCAGCAGCTCAGTAGGAACAGGCCTCTACGAGCAGTACTTC
>-|TRBV5-1|-|TRBJ2-2
CASSLESGELFF
TGCGCCAGCAGCTTGGAGAGCGGGGAGCTGTTTTTT
>-|TRBV6-5|-|TRBJ2-7
CASGPGRRGSYEQYF
TGTGCCAGTGGCCCTGGGCGGCGGGGCTCCTACGAGCAGTACTTC
>-|TRBV7-9|-|TRBJ1-6
CASSFSDSPLHF
TGTGCCAGCAGTTTTTCGGATTCACCCCTCCACTTT
>-|TRBV9|-|TRBJ2-7
CASSVSGSYEQYF
TGTGCCAGCAGCGTAAGCGGATCCTACGAGCAGTACTTC
>-|TRBV19|-|TRBJ1-1
CASSYGNRPNTEAFF
TGTGCCAGTAGTTATGGTAACAGGCCGAACACTGAAGCTTTCTTT
>TRBD2|TRBV5-1|-|TRBJ2-1
CASSAGLAGEEQFF
TGCGCCAGCAGCGCGGGACTAGCGGGGGAGGAGCAGTTCTTC
>-|TRBV5-1|-|TRBJ2-1
CASSWLGANEQFF
TGCGCCAGCAGCTGGCTAGGGGCGAATGAGCAGTTCTTC
>TRBD2|TRBV11-2|-|TRBJ2-1
CASSLRRGRSGSSYNEQFF
TGTGCCAGCAGCTTAAGGAGGGGGAGAAGCGGGAGCTCCTACAATGAGCAGTTCTTC
>-|TRBV2|-|TRBJ2-5
CASSGDSRETQYF
TGTGCCAGCAGTGGTGATAGCCGGGAGACCCAGTACTTC
>-|TRBV4-1|-|TRBJ1-4
CASSRTNGQLNEKLFF
TGCGCCAGCAGCCGCACAAACGGACAGCTTAATGAAAAACTGTTTTTT
>-|TRBV7-8|-|TRBJ2-6
CASSLKSHRATGANVLTF
TGTGCCAGCAGCTTAAAGAGTCACAGGGCTACTGGGGCCAACGTCCTGACTTTC
>-|TRBV11-1|-|TRBJ2-5
CASSLNGRGGETQYF
TGTGCCAGCAGCTTAAACGGCAGGGGAGGGGAGACCCAGTACTTC
>-|TRBV30|once|TRBJ2-3
CAWARQGLTTDTQYF
TGTGCCTGGGCCAGACAGGGACTGACCACAGATACGCAGTATTTT
>TRBD1|TRBV12-5|-|TRBJ1-6
CASGLFRQGSDSPLHF
TGTGCTAGTGGTTTGTTCCGACAGGGATCGGATTCACCCCTCCACTTT
>TRBD1|TRBV5-1|-|TRBJ2-1
CASSIGTGNNEQFF
TGCGCCAGCAGCATAGGGACAGGGAACAATGAGCAGTTCTTC
>TRBD1|TRBV30|-|TRBJ1-6
CAWSDDRAVYNSPLHF
TGTGCCTGGAGTGACGACAGGGCGGTCTATAATTCACCCCTCCACTTT